Sequencing of this T cell receptor beta chain was carried out in a study of blood T cells in healthy people across ages. The CDR3 length is 14 residues. J was trimmed by 4 bases and V by 8 bases; bases with no gene match: 10. The germline gives CDR1 MDHEN, CDR2 SYDVKM. Primed by a sample-barcoded 5' primer and a J-beta primer mix, a second PCR proceeded for roughly 7 to 11 cycles. TCRdb itself ran the 5' RACE reads through MiXCR, one entry per CDR3 protein. The sample holds fewer than 800,000 distinct CDR3 sequences, around 25% seen once. These same data were also listed under a study on T cells of mothers and their children. That publication notes: Persistent microchimeric T cell clones were sought, and none were detected.

The rearrangement links TRBV28 to TRBJ2-7; 8 positions match TRBD2. The sequence was collected from a boy aged 10-17 years in good health. Sample: blood. This CDR3 is CASLGAGLEYEQYF. The CDR3, as DNA: TGTGCCAGCCTCGGGGCGGGACTAGAGTACGAGCAGTACTTC. The whole variable domain, remainder taken from reference TRBV28 and TRBJ2-7, is DVKVTQSSRYLVKRTGEKVFLECVQDMDHENMFWYRQDPGLGLRLIYFSYDVKMKEKGDIPEGYSVSREKKERFSLILESASTNQTSMYLCASLGAGLEYEQYFGPGTRLTVT.